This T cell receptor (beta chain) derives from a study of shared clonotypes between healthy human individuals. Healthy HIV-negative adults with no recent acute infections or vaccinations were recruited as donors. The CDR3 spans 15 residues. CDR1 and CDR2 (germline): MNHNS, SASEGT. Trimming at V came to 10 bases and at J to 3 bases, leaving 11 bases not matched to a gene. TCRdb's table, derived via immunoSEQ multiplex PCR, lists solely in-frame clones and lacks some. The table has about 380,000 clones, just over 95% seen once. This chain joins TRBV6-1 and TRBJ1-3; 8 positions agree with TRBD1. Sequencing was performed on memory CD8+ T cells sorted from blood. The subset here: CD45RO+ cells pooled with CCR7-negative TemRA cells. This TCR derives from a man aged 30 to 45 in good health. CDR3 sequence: CATGSARGLGNTIYF. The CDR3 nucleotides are TGTGCCACCGGGAGTGCCAGGGGGCTTGGAAACACCATATATTTT.